Below, one T cell receptor beta chain is given with its context. Its target is not known. This CDR3 has 11 amino acids. The germline V gene has CDR1 MNHEY and CDR2 SVGAGI. V dropped 8 bases and J dropped 6 bases, with 8 bases sitting between them. This record belongs to a study of beta chain features in type 1 diabetes. Overall study: In age, gender and cell yields, patients were similar to healthy donors. Findings of the study overall: Short templates might get an advantage during PCR, and this would be equal in patients and controls. TCRB repertoires of naive, central memory and Treg cells appeared more similar among patients than among healthy donors. Shortening that was moderate but significant affected the TCRB CDR3s of Type 1 diabetes patients in all four CD4+ subsets.

Sequencing targeted expressed TCRB transcripts, as all isolated RNA had been reverse transcribed. Assay used: immunoSEQ multiplex PCR; TCRdb lists only in-frame clones, some missing. The sample comprises under 250,000 clones, 25% to 30% of which are singletons, and under 4.5% rests with the top ten. This rearrangement joins TRBV6-5 to TRBJ2-1, with D unresolved. The sequenced sample consisted of central memory CD4+ T cells from blood. The TCR sequence derives from a man younger than 40 in good health. The CDR3 DNA follows: TGTGCCAGCGGCATTTTCAATGAGCAGTTCTTC. Translation gives CASGIFNEQFF.